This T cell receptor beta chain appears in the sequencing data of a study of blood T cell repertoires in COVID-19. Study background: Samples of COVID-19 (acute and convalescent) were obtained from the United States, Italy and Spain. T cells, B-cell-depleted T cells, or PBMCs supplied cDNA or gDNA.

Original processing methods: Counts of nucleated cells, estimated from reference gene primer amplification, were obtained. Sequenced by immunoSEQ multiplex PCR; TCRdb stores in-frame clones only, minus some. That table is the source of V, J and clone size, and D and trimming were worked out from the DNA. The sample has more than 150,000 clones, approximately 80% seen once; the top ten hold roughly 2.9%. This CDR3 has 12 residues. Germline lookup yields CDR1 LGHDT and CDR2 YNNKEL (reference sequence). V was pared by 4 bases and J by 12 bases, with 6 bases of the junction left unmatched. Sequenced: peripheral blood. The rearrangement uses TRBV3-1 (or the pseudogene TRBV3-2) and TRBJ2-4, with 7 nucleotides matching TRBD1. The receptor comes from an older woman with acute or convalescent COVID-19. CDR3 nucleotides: TGTGCCAGCAGCCCGACCGGACAGGATCAGTACTTC. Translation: CASSPTGQDQYF.